The 8 T cell receptor beta chains presented below share a single source sample, sequenced in a study of CD8 T cells in ankylosing spondylitis. TCRdb fed the 5' RACE reads into MiXCR, producing one record per CDR3 protein. The sample shows 350,000 or so distinct CDR3 sequences, roughly 14% of them seen only once. The sample consisted of blood, either unsorted or a sorted T cell fraction (not recorded which). Receptors were obtained from a male donor with ankylosing spondylitis or in good health (not recorded which).

This clonotype was seen a few times. The chain is built from TRBV30 and TRBJ2-1; D is uncertain. The CDR3 is 16 residues long. Germline assignment: CDR1 GTSNPN and CDR2 SVGIG (reference sequence). Trimming stripped 3 bases from V and 0 bases from J, with 15 bases between. Here the CDR3 reads CAWSQVGWSSYNEQFF. In nucleotides, the CDR3 is TGTGCCTGGAGCCAAGTAGGTTGGAGCTCCTACAATGAGCAGTTCTTC.

This clonotype was detected a few times. The V and J genes are TRBV5-1 and TRBJ1-2; 7 positions agree with TRBD1. This CDR3 has 15 residues. The germline V gene encodes CDR1 SGHRS and CDR2 YFSETQ. V shed 4 bases, J shed 0 bases, and the junction held 6 bases outside the gene matches. Here the CDR3 DNA reads TGCGCCAGCAGCGCCGGGACAGATCCTAACTATGGCTACACCTTC. Translated: CASSAGTDPNYGYTF.

This clonotype was found many times. This chain uses TRBV12-3 or TRBV12-4 with TRBJ1-6; possible D gene TRBD1, 5 bases. V was pared by 5 bases and J by 6 bases, with 11 bases between. CDR3 length equals 14 residues. The CDR3 nucleotides are TGTGCCAGCAGTCCCCCGGGACGTAATTCACCCCTCCACTTT. Translation gives CASSPPGRNSPLHF.

The table lists this clonotype with a few counts. The chain couples TRBV28 to TRBJ1-2; the match to TRBD1 covers 9 bases. The germline V gene encodes CDR1 MDHEN and CDR2 SYDVKM. J lost 7 bases, V lost 4 bases, and 10 bases had no gene match. This CDR3 is built from 15 residues. CDR3 nucleotide sequence: TGTGCCAGCAGTTACCCCACAGGGGGCTCCTCTGGCTACACCTTC. Encoded protein: CASSYPTGGSSGYTF.

This clonotype was found a few times. The rearrangement joins TRBV5-3 to TRBJ2-1; 8 bases map to TRBD2. TRBV5-3 is an open reading frame, and its role is uncertain. This CDR3 is 17 amino acids long. V lost 4 bases and J lost 3; bases outside the gene matches: 12. The CDR3 reads CARSASWREADYNEQFF. The CDR3 nucleotides are TGTGCCAGAAGCGCTTCCTGGCGGGAGGCGGACTACAATGAGCAGTTCTTC.

CDR3 in amino acids: CASSYLPDTQYF. The CDR3 region has the DNA TGTGCCAGCAGCTACTTGCCAGATACGCAGTATTTT. The chain recombines TRBV11-3 with TRBJ2-3; no reliable D call. V dropped 4 bases and J dropped 4 bases, with 6 bases sitting between them. Germline V gene sequence: CDR1 SGHNT, CDR2 YENEEA. The CDR3 has 12 amino acids.

The chain has TRBV3-1 and TRBJ1-2; 7 bases match TRBD1. CDR1 is LGHDT, CDR2 YNNKEL, per germline (reference sequence). J gave up 9 bases and V 8 bases, and 12 bases lay outside the gene matches. CDR3 size: 13 residues. This chain's CDR3 is CASGELAGGRYTF. For the CDR3, the DNA is TGTGCCAGCGGCGAACTGGCAGGGGGACGCTACACCTTC.

The rearrangement links TRBV5-1 to TRBJ2-7, with a possible D match to TRBD1 (6 bases). Germline V CDR1 and CDR2: SGHRS, YFSETQ. This CDR3 is built from 15 residues. V gave up 7 bases and J gave up 4 bases, with 21 bases separating them. CDR3 sequence reads: CASSPVQGIGYEQYF. CDR3 DNA: TGCGCCAGCTCACCTGTACAGGGAATAGGATACGAGCAGTACTTC.